Following are 3 T cell receptor beta chains from one sample sequenced in a study of T cells in Graves' hyperthyroidism and ophthalmopathy. Researchers took RNA transcripts and amplified the TCR beta CDR3 regions from them. The HTBI primer set drove a first-round RT-PCR of the TCR CDR3. TCRdb reprocessed the multiplex PCR reads via MiXCR and lists one record per CDR3 protein. This sample yields approximately 370,000 distinct CDR3 sequences, of which about 16% are seen a single time; approximately 29% belongs to the top ten. What was sequenced was blood. All receptors come from a woman in her thirties with Graves' hyperthyroidism.

This clonotype was detected ten times or more. This chain uses TRBV24-1 with TRBJ2-1; TRBD2 matches at 8 bases. After removal of 7 bases from V and 4 bases from J, the junction contained 11 bases not matched to a gene. Germline lookup yields CDR1 KGHDR and CDR2 SFDVKD. The CDR3 contains 16 residues. The CDR3 nucleotides are TGTGCCACCAGCGCGTTACTAGCGGAGGGGTACAATGAGCAGTTCTTC. Amino acids: CATSALLAEGYNEQFF.

This clonotype was seen ten or more times. The chain links TRBV12-3 or TRBV12-4 to TRBJ1-2; D is uncertain. V lost 3 bases to trimming and J lost 6 bases, with 14 bases between them. The CDR3 length is 14 residues. The CDR3 DNA reads as TGTGCCAGCAGTTTTCTGGGGAGAGTTGATGGCTACACCTTC. It is translated as CASSFLGRVDGYTF.

This clonotype was counted at least ten times. The rearrangement links TRBV11-2 to TRBJ1-5; no clear D gene. V was pared by 0 bases and J by 8 bases, with 14 bases between. CDR3 length equals 15 residues. Germline CDR1 is SGHAT and CDR2 is FQNNGV. The CDR3 protein is CASSLDLGRPKPQHF. For the CDR3, the DNA is TGTGCCAGCAGCTTAGATCTTGGGAGACCTAAGCCCCAGCATTTT.